This T cell receptor beta chain was profiled in a study of CD8 T cells in ankylosing spondylitis. General study results and limits: Disease-associated clones were CD8+ and fairly uncommon in peripheral blood. Seemingly characteristic of ankylosing spondylitis blood was a TCR beta motif consisting of about 8 highly homologous variants. Several of the motif variants were reported before in synovial fluid and blood from reactive arthritis. In ankylosing spondylitis patients, matched synovial fluid reportedly showed significant enrichment of disease-linked clones.

A note on this clonotype: Its antigen is not identified.

Germline CDR1 and CDR2: LGHNA and YNFKEQ. Trimming took off 0 bases at V and 1 base at J, with 12 bases between the two ends. The CDR3 is 16 residues long. Quantitative 5'-RACE with molecular barcodes produced the TCR beta libraries. One entry per CDR3 protein results from TCRdb running MiXCR on the 5' RACE reads. The sample comprises some 840,000 distinct CDR3 sequences, around 11% of which are singletons, and just over 0.5% rests with the top ten. The chain combines TRBV4-2 with TRBJ1-2, with D maybe TRBD1 (5 bases). The sequence derives from a male donor with ankylosing spondylitis. The source material was blood, either unsorted or a sorted T cell fraction (not recorded which). Here the CDR3 reads CASSQDWDGVNYGYTF. DNA of the CDR3: TGTGCCAGCAGCCAAGATTGGGACGGCGTTAACTATGGCTACACCTTC.